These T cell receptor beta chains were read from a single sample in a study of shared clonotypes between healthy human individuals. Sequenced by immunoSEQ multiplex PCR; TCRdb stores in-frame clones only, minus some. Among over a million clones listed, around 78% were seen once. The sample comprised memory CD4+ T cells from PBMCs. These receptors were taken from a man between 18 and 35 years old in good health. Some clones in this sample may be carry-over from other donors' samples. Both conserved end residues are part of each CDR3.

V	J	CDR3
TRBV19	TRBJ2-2	CASSRRQVRGTGELFF
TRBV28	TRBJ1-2	CASSSGQGGRLDGYTF
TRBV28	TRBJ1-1	CASSSQGRTEAFF
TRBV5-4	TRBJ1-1	CASSRRVGLTFF
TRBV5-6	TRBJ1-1	CASSLGRQGRFAFF
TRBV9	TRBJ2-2	CASTVGLAGVGELFF
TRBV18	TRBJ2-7	CASSPGTGEYEQYF
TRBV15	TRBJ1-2	CATSRDYGSYGYTF
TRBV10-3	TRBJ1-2	CAISEPLSGTAYGYTF
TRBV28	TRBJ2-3	CASSKWLAADTQYF
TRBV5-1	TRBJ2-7	CASSFSGGAYEQYF
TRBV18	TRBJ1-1	CASSPNRDTEAFF
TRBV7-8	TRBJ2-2	CASRYWTTQGGELFF
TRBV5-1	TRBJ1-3	CASSHGSSGNTIYF
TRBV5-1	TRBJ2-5	CASSPGFIEREETQYF
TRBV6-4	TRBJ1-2	CASRDYNYGYTF
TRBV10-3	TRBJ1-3	CAISGWAGGSGNTIYF
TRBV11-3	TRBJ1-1	CASSYSDGEAFF
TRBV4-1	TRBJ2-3	CASSPLAMFHHSTDTQYF
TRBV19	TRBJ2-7	CASSISRDRVYEQYF
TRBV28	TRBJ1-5	CASSLRTLYYQPQHF